This TCR beta chain stems from a study of T cell changes during pregnancy in multiple sclerosis. Germline CDR1 reads GTSNPN; CDR2 reads SVGIG (reference sequence). This CDR3 is built from 15 residues. J was trimmed by 10 bases and V by 2 bases; bases with no gene match: 12. Using immunoSEQ multiplex PCR, the repertoire was profiled, and TCRdb retains in-frame clones only, with some absent. The sample includes approximately 80,000 clones, 93% of them seen just once. The origin of this receptor is a female donor in good health, enrolled as a control in a pregnancy study. The rearrangement links TRBV30 to TRBJ1-4; 8 bases are a match to TRBD1. Specimen: peripheral blood, collected in the second trimester of pregnancy. CDR3 sequence (DNA): TGTGCCTGGAGTACGACAGGGGTAACGGGGGGAAAACTGTTTTTT. Its protein product is CAWSTTGVTGGKLFF.